This T cell receptor (beta chain) was documented in a study of control samples from healthy donors and cancer patients. Assay: immunoSEQ multiplex PCR; the TCRdb copy retains only in-frame clones and omits some. The table records roughly 190,000 clones, approximately 90% of them present only once. The CDR3 is 14 residues long. Trimming cost V 4 bases and J 5 bases; bases outside gene matches: 6. CDR1 is SGHTA, CDR2 FQGNSA, per germline. Sequencing was done on a sample of blood. This chain connects TRBV7-2 to TRBJ1-1, with TRBD1 matching over 8 bases. The source is a young man in good health. The CDR3 bases are TGTGCCAGCAGCTCCGACAGGGGAAGAACTGAAGCTTTCTTT. Translating gives CASSSDRGRTEAFF.